Listed below are T cell receptor beta chains from one sample, sequenced in a study of T cells in Graves' hyperthyroidism and ophthalmopathy. In TCRdb, the multiplex PCR reads were re-called with MiXCR into one record per CDR3 protein. Seen here are 560,000 or so distinct CDR3 sequences, 46% observed once, and the top ten hold roughly 8.2%. Input material: peripheral blood or thyroid tissue (not recorded which). All receptors come from a woman younger than 35 with Graves' hyperthyroidism. Each CDR3 is given with its conserved first and last residue. The D gene is left open where the match is weak. Where a row states a size, it is once, few, many or the class of an expanded clone; other rows omit it.

d_call: TRBD2
j_call: TRBJ2-2
clone_size: .
v_call: TRBV20-1
cdr3_aa: CSARPAGANTGELFF
cdr3_nt: TGCAGTGCTAGACCAGCGGGAGCGAACACCGGGGAGCTGTTTTTT

d_call: .
j_call: TRBJ2-7
clone_size: many
v_call: TRBV29-1
cdr3_aa: CSVEDSLASDEQYF
cdr3_nt: TGCAGCGTTGAAGACTCACTAGCATCCGACGAGCAGTACTTC

d_call: .
j_call: TRBJ1-1
clone_size: many
v_call: TRBV29-1
cdr3_aa: CSPLDQGGTEAFF
cdr3_nt: TGCAGCCCCCTGGACCAAGGGGGGACTGAAGCTTTCTTT

d_call: .
j_call: TRBJ1-4
clone_size: .
v_call: TRBV25-1
cdr3_aa: CARRQVSGKKLFF
cdr3_nt: TGTGCCAGAAGACAGGTGTCGGGGAAAAAACTGTTTTTT

d_call: .
j_call: TRBJ1-1
clone_size: once
v_call: TRBV12-3/TRBV12-4
cdr3_aa: CASTHGIMNTEAFF
cdr3_nt: TGTGCCAGCACCCACGGCATAATGAACACTGAAGCTTTCTTT

d_call: .
j_call: TRBJ1-1
clone_size: .
v_call: TRBV25-1
cdr3_aa: CASNTEYTEAFF
cdr3_nt: TGTGCCAGCAATACGGAATACACTGAAGCTTTCTTT

d_call: .
j_call: TRBJ1-2
clone_size: .
v_call: TRBV9
cdr3_aa: CASSVGFQGGYTF
cdr3_nt: TGTGCCAGCAGCGTAGGTTTCCAGGGAGGCTACACCTTC

d_call: .
j_call: TRBJ2-7
clone_size: many
v_call: TRBV7-9
cdr3_aa: CASSPVDEQYF
cdr3_nt: TGTGCCAGCAGCCCCGTGGACGAGCAGTACTTC

d_call: .
j_call: TRBJ1-2
clone_size: few
v_call: TRBV19
cdr3_aa: CASSGWEAEWGYTF
cdr3_nt: TGTGCCAGTAGTGGATGGGAGGCAGAGTGGGGCTACACCTTC

d_call: .
j_call: TRBJ2-7
clone_size: .
v_call: TRBV9
cdr3_aa: CASSVDGAYEQYF
cdr3_nt: TGTGCCAGCAGCGTCGACGGAGCCTACGAGCAGTACTTC

d_call: TRBD1
j_call: TRBJ2-7
clone_size: .
v_call: TRBV6-5
cdr3_aa: CASSPLGTGGPRSSYEQYF
cdr3_nt: TGTGCCAGCAGTCCCCTGGGGACAGGGGGTCCTCGAAGCTCCTACGAGCAGTACTTC

d_call: .
j_call: TRBJ1-6
clone_size: few
v_call: TRBV7-3
cdr3_aa: CVSSSDGGDNSPLHF
cdr3_nt: TGTGTCAGCAGCTCAGACGGAGGGGATAATTCACCCCTCCACTTT

d_call: .
j_call: TRBJ1-1
clone_size: .
v_call: TRBV6-6
cdr3_aa: CASVERGSNTEAFF
cdr3_nt: TGTGCCAGCGTTGAAAGGGGCTCGAACACTGAAGCTTTCTTT

d_call: TRBD2
j_call: TRBJ2-7
clone_size: .
v_call: TRBV6-5
cdr3_aa: CAISYLGTSGSYEQYF
cdr3_nt: TGTGCCATCAGTTACTTAGGGACTAGCGGGAGTTACGAGCAGTACTTC

d_call: TRBD2
j_call: TRBJ2-7
clone_size: .
v_call: TRBV7-9
cdr3_aa: CASSPGTSGIYEQYF
cdr3_nt: TGTGCCAGCAGCCCCGGGACTAGCGGAATCTACGAGCAGTACTTC

d_call: .
j_call: TRBJ2-7
clone_size: .
v_call: TRBV20-1
cdr3_aa: CSAHDPRSSYEQYF
cdr3_nt: TGCAGTGCTCACGACCCCAGGAGCTCCTACGAGCAGTACTTC

d_call: TRBD1
j_call: TRBJ1-2
clone_size: .
v_call: TRBV7-9
cdr3_aa: CASKRQGRYGYTF
cdr3_nt: TGTGCCAGCAAAAGACAGGGCCGCTATGGCTACACCTTC

d_call: .
j_call: TRBJ2-5
clone_size: .
v_call: TRBV7-6
cdr3_aa: CASSLAAGETQYF
cdr3_nt: TGTGCCAGCAGCTTGGCAGCGGGAGAGACCCAGTACTTC

d_call: .
j_call: TRBJ1-1
clone_size: .
v_call: TRBV12-1
cdr3_aa: CASSFGDRVASEAFF
cdr3_nt: TGTGCCAGCAGCTTTGGGGACAGGGTGGCCAGTGAAGCTTTCTTT

d_call: TRBD1
j_call: TRBJ2-7
clone_size: .
v_call: TRBV6-6
cdr3_aa: CASSQWTGTYEQYF
cdr3_nt: TGTGCCAGCAGTCAATGGACAGGCACCTACGAGCAGTACTTC

d_call: .
j_call: TRBJ2-5
clone_size: .
v_call: TRBV20-1
cdr3_aa: CSAGGQGGKTQYF
cdr3_nt: TGCAGTGCTGGTGGACAGGGAGGGAAGACCCAGTACTTC

d_call: .
j_call: TRBJ1-2
clone_size: .
v_call: TRBV7-6
cdr3_aa: CASSPRAKLAYYGYTF
cdr3_nt: TGTGCCAGCAGCCCCCGGGCCAAACTAGCTTACTATGGCTACACCTTC

d_call: TRBD1
j_call: TRBJ2-2
clone_size: .
v_call: TRBV29-1
cdr3_aa: CSVWTGENTGELFF
cdr3_nt: TGCAGCGTTTGGACAGGGGAGAACACCGGGGAGCTGTTTTTT

d_call: .
j_call: TRBJ1-3
clone_size: once
v_call: TRBV25-1
cdr3_aa: CASSWTPGGGNTIYF
cdr3_nt: TGTGCCAGCAGTTGGACCCCGGGCGGCGGAAACACCATATATTTT

d_call: .
j_call: TRBJ1-5
clone_size: few
v_call: TRBV7-9
cdr3_aa: CASSLDRTPNQPQHF
cdr3_nt: TGTGCCAGCAGCTTAGACAGGACGCCCAATCAGCCCCAGCATTTT

d_call: .
j_call: TRBJ1-2
clone_size: many
v_call: TRBV29-1
cdr3_aa: CSVEDEAYGYTF
cdr3_nt: TGCAGCGTTGAAGATGAGGCCTATGGCTACACCTTC

d_call: .
j_call: TRBJ2-5
clone_size: few
v_call: TRBV24-1
cdr3_aa: CATSDAVPGVQETQYF
cdr3_nt: TGTGCCACCAGTGATGCAGTCCCAGGAGTACAAGAGACCCAGTACTTC

d_call: .
j_call: TRBJ2-7
clone_size: .
v_call: TRBV5-1
cdr3_aa: CASSLTPGASYEQYF
cdr3_nt: TGCGCCAGCAGCTTGACCCCGGGGGCCTCCTACGAGCAGTACTTC

d_call: .
j_call: TRBJ1-1
clone_size: few
v_call: TRBV10-2
cdr3_aa: CASNQGFSDTEAFF
cdr3_nt: TGCGCCAGCAACCAGGGGTTTTCGGACACTGAAGCTTTCTTT

d_call: .
j_call: TRBJ2-5
clone_size: many
v_call: TRBV24-1
cdr3_aa: CATSDMDSLLGETQYF
cdr3_nt: TGTGCCACCAGTGACATGGACAGCCTTCTGGGAGAGACCCAGTACTTC

d_call: TRBD2
j_call: TRBJ2-7
clone_size: many
v_call: TRBV7-8
cdr3_aa: CASSLGAGVTEQYF
cdr3_nt: TGTGCCAGCAGCTTAGGAGCGGGAGTAACCGAGCAGTACTTC

d_call: .
j_call: TRBJ2-2
clone_size: .
v_call: TRBV7-2
cdr3_aa: CASSLAGRLYTGELFF
cdr3_nt: TGTGCCAGCAGCTTAGCGGGTCGCTTATACACCGGGGAGCTGTTTTTT

d_call: TRBD2
j_call: TRBJ2-6
clone_size: .
v_call: TRBV14
cdr3_aa: CASSLPGGRTSGANVLTF
cdr3_nt: TGTGCCAGCAGCCTCCCGGGGGGTAGAACCTCTGGGGCCAACGTCCTGACTTTC

d_call: .
j_call: TRBJ2-3
clone_size: .
v_call: TRBV20-1
cdr3_aa: CSATTGPQDTQYF
cdr3_nt: TGCAGTGCTACCACAGGGCCACAGGATACGCAGTATTTT

d_call: .
j_call: TRBJ2-7
clone_size: .
v_call: TRBV7-9
cdr3_aa: CASSFASETYEQYF
cdr3_nt: TGTGCCAGCAGCTTTGCTAGCGAAACCTACGAGCAGTACTTC

d_call: .
j_call: TRBJ2-2
clone_size: .
v_call: TRBV6-9
cdr3_aa: CASSYGYTGELFF
cdr3_nt: TGTGCCAGCAGTTATGGCTACACCGGGGAGCTGTTTTTT